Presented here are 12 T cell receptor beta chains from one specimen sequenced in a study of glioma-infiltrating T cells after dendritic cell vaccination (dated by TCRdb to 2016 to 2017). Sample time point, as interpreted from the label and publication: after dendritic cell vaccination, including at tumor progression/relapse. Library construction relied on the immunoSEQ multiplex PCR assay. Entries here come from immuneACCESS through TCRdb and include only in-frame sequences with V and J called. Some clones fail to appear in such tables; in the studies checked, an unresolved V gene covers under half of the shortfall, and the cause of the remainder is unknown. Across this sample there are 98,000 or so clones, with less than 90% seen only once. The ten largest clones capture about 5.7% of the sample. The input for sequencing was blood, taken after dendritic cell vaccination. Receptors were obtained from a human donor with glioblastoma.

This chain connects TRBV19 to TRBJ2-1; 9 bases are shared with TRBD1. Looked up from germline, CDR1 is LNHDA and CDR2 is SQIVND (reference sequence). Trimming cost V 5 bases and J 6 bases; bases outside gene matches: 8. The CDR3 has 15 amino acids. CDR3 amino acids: CASSLNRGLANEQFF. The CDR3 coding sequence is TGTGCCAGTAGTTTGAACAGGGGGCTAGCCAATGAGCAGTTCTTC.

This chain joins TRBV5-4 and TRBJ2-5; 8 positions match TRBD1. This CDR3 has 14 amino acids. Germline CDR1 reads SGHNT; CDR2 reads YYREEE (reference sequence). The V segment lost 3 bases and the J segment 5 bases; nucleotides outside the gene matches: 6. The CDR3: CASSSGQGRETQYF. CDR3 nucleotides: TGTGCCAGCAGCTCAGGACAGGGAAGGGAGACCCAGTACTTC.

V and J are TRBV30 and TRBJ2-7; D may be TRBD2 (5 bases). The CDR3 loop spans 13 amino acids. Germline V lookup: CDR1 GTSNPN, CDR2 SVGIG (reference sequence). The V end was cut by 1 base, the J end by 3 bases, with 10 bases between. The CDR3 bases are TGTGCCTGGAGTGATCGGAGGAGCTACGAGCAGTACTTC. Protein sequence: CAWSDRRSYEQYF. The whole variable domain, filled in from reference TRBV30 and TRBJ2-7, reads SQTIHQWPATLVQPVGSPLSLECTVEGTSNPNLYWYRQAAGRGLQLLFYSVGIGQISSEVPQNLSASRPQDRQFILSSKKLLLSDSGFYLCAWSDRRSYEQYFGPGTRLTVT.

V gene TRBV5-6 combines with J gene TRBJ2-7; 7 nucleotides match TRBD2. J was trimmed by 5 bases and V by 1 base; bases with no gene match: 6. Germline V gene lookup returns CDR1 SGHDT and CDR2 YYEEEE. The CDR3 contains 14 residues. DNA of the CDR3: TGTGCCAGCAGCTTGCTGGCGGGAGTTGACGAGCAGTACTTC. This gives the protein CASSLLAGVDEQYF.

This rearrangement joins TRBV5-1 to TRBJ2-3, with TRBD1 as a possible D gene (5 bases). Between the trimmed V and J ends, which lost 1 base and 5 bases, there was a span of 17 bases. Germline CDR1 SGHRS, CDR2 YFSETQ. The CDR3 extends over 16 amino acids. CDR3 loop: CASSLNGHKGIDTQYF. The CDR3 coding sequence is TGCGCCAGCAGCTTGAATGGACACAAGGGCATAGATACGCAGTATTTT.

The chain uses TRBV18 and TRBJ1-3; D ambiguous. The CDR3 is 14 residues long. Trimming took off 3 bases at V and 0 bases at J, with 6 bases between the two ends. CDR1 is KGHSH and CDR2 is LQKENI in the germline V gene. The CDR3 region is CASSPADSGNTIYF. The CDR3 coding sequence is TGTGCCAGCTCACCGGCAGACTCTGGAAACACCATATATTTT.

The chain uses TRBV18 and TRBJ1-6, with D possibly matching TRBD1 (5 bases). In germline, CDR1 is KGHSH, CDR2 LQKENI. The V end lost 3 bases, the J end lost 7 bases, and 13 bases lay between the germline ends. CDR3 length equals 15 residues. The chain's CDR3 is CASSPGGVVNSPLHF. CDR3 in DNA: TGTGCCAGCTCACCGGGGGGGGTGGTAAATTCACCCCTCCACTTT.

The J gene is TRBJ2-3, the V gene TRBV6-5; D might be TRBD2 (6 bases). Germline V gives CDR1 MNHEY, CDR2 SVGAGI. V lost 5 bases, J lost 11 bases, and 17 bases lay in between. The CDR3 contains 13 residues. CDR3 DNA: TGTGCCAGCAGTACCGGGACTGCGATCAGGCAGTATTTT. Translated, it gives CASSTGTAIRQYF.

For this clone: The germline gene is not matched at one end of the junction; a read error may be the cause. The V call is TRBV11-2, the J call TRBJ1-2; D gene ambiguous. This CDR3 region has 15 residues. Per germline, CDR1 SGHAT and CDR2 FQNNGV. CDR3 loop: CASSPALVTGVQALF. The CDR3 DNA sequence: TGTGCCAGCAGCCCTGCGCTAGTTACCGGGGTCCAAGCGCTCTTC.

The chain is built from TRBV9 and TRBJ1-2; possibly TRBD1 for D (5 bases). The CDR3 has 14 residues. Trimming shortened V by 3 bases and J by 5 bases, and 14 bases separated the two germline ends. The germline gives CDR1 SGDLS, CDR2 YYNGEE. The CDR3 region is CASSGVQEGYGYTF. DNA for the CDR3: TGTGCCAGCAGCGGAGTTCAGGAGGGGTATGGCTACACCTTC. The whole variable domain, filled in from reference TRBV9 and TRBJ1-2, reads DSGVTQTPKHLITATGQRVTLRCSPRSGDLSVYWYQQSLDQGLQFLIQYYNGEERAKGNILERFSAQQFPDLHSELNLSSLELGDSALYFCASSGVQEGYGYTFGSGTRLTVV.

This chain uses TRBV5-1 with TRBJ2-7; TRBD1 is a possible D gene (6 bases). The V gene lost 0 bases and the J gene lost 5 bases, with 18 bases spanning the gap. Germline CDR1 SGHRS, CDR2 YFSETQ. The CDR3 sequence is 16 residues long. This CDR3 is CASSLAYRVEVNEQYF. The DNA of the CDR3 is TGCGCCAGCAGCTTGGCATACAGGGTTGAAGTCAACGAGCAGTACTTC.

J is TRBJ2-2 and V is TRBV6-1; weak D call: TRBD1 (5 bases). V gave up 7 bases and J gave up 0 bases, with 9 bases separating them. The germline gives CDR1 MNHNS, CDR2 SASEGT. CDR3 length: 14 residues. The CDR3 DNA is TGTGCCAGCATGCGACAGTCGAACACCGGGGAGCTGTTTTTT. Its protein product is CASMRQSNTGELFF.